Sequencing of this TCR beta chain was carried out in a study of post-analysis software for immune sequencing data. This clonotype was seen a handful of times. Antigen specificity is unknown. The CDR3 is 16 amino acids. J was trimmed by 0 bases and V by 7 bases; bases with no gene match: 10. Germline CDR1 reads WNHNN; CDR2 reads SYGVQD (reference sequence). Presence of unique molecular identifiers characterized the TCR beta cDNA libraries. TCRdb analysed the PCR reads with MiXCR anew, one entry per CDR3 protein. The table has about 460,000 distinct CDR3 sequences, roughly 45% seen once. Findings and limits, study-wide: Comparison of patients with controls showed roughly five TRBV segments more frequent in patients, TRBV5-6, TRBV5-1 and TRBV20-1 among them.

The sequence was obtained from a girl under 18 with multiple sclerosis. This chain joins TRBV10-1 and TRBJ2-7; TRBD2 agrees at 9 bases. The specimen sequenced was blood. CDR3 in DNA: TGCGCCAGCAAGCCCAGCGGGAGGTGCGGCTCCTACGAGCAGTACTTC. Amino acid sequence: CASKPSGRCGSYEQYF.